Below, 30 T cell receptor beta chains from the same sample are listed, as sequenced in a study of technical replicates of blood from a handful of donors. Only in-frame clones appear in the TCRdb table, and some are missing; sequencing was by immunoSEQ multiplex PCR. The data show more than 70,000 clones, approximately 96% seen once. Sequencing was performed on T cells isolated from PBMCs. The receptors derive from a human donor in good health.

This chain uses TRBV6-1 with TRBJ2-7; TRBD1 matches 10 bases. The J segment lost 6 bases and the V segment lost 3 bases, leaving 5 bases of the junction unmatched. This CDR3 is built from 14 residues. Germline-derived CDR1 and CDR2 are MNHNS and SASEGT. The CDR3 is CASSEIGTGAEQYF. As DNA, the CDR3 is TGTGCCAGCAGTGAGATCGGGACAGGGGCCGAGCAGTACTTC.

This clone was picked up one time. This chain connects TRBV7-9 to TRBJ1-4; D gene unclear. Germline lookup yields CDR1 SEHNR and CDR2 FQNEAQ (reference sequence). The CDR3 covers 15 residues. V was trimmed by 5 bases and J by 4 bases, leaving 14 bases between them. The CDR3 sequence: CASSTSSGINEKLFF. The DNA of the CDR3 is TGTGCCAGCAGCACATCTTCGGGTATTAATGAAAAACTGTTTTTT.

V is TRBV28 and J is TRBJ2-1, with 8 bases fitting TRBD1. The CDR3 is made up of 14 amino acids. Germline CDR1 and CDR2: MDHEN and SYDVKM. Trimming removed 8 bases from V and 6 bases from J; junction bases left unmatched: 9. DNA for the CDR3: TGTGCCAGCCGGTCCCGGACAGGGACCAATGAGCAGTTCTTC. Amino acid sequence: CASRSRTGTNEQFF. Full variable domain (rest looked up from reference TRBV28 and TRBJ2-1): DVKVTQSSRYLVKRTGEKVFLECVQDMDHENMFWYRQDPGLGLRLIYFSYDVKMKEKGDIPEGYSVSREKKERFSLILESASTNQTSMYLCASRSRTGTNEQFFGPGTRLTVL.

This chain uses TRBV5-1 with TRBJ1-6; perhaps TRBD1 as D (5 bases). With 0 bases removed from V and 6 bases from J, the gap between germline ends came to 7 bases. The CDR3 covers 14 residues. CDR1 SGHRS and CDR2 YFSETQ come from the germline V gene. In DNA form, the CDR3 reads TGCGCCAGCAGCTTGGGACAGTCTAATTCACCCCTCCACTTT. The encoded protein is CASSLGQSNSPLHF.

This chain links TRBV2 with TRBJ2-7; TRBD2 aligns across 11 bases. Losses at the gene ends were 6 bases for V and 1 base for J; bases not matched to a gene: 5. The CDR3 length is 15 residues. Germline CDR1 SNHLY, CDR2 FYNNEI. CDR3 protein: CASSRTSGGSYEQYF. The CDR3 region has the DNA TGTGCCAGCAGCCGTACTAGCGGGGGATCCTACGAGCAGTACTTC.

About this clone: Other DNA variants within this sample encode the same CDR3. The V gene is TRBV5-1, the J gene TRBJ2-5; possible D gene TRBD2, 6 bases. CDR3 size: 14 residues. Germline values: CDR1 SGHRS, CDR2 YFSETQ. Trimming took 1 base from V and 2 from J, leaving 9 bases between them. CDR3 sequence (DNA): TGCGCCAGCAGCTTGCGGGGAGGTCAAGAGACCCAGTACTTC. It codes for CASSLRGGQETQYF.

The V call is TRBV2, the J call TRBJ2-7, with no clear D. The CDR3 consists of 13 residues. V was trimmed by 8 bases and J by 7 bases, leaving 18 bases between them. CDR1 and CDR2 from the germline V gene are SNHLY and FYNNEI. For the CDR3, the DNA is TGTGCCAGCGAGGCCCCAGAGGATTTAGAGCAGTACTTC. This sequence encodes CASEAPEDLEQYF.

The V gene is TRBV11-3, the J gene TRBJ2-7; tentative D call: TRBD1 (6 bases). V was pared by 0 bases and J by 6 bases, with 6 bases between. Germline assignment: CDR1 SGHNT and CDR2 YENEEA. CDR3 length: 12 amino acids. The CDR3 coding sequence is TGTGCCAGCAGCTTAGAGGACAGCGAGCAGTACTTC. Encoded protein: CASSLEDSEQYF.

The chain recombines TRBV15 with TRBJ1-6; perhaps TRBD1 as D (5 bases). This CDR3 region has 13 residues. Trimming stripped 11 bases from V and 12 bases from J, with 20 bases between. The germline gives CDR1 LNHNV, CDR2 YYDKDF (reference sequence). The CDR3 region is CAAITGTALPLHF. The CDR3 nucleotides read TGTGCCGCGATAACCGGGACTGCCTTACCCCTCCACTTT.

The chain recombines TRBV6-6 with TRBJ2-7; D possibly corresponds to TRBD1 (6 bases). Deletions cut 0 bases from V and 1 base from J, with 10 bases between. The CDR3 runs 15 residues. The germline V gene has CDR1 MNHNY and CDR2 SVGAGI (reference sequence). In DNA, the CDR3 is TGTGCCAGCAGTTACTCCACGGGACATTCCTACGAGCAGTACTTC. Amino acids: CASSYSTGHSYEQYF.

This chain connects TRBV4-1 to TRBJ1-2; 8 bases agree with TRBD1. The CDR3 contains 14 residues. After removal of 3 bases from V and 5 bases from J, the junction contained 5 bases not matched to a gene. Per the germline V gene, CDR1 is MGHRA and CDR2 is YSYEKL. For the CDR3, the DNA is TGCGCCAGCAGCCAGGAAAGACAGGGGTATGGCTACACCTTC. Protein: CASSQERQGYGYTF.

The chain combines TRBV5-6 with TRBJ2-1; D is uncertain. Trimming took 4 bases from V and 9 from J, leaving 8 bases between them. Germline values: CDR1 SGHDT, CDR2 YYEEEE. CDR3 size: 11 residues. The CDR3 nucleotides read TGTGCCAGCAGCGGAGTCAGTGAGCAGTTCTTC. It encodes CASSGVSEQFF.

The chain has TRBV28 and TRBJ1-3; D may be TRBD1 (6 bases). V gave up 6 bases and J gave up 3 bases, with 15 bases separating them. Germline V gives CDR1 MDHEN, CDR2 SYDVKM. The CDR3 has 15 amino acids. The CDR3 sequence is CASRPGGEIGNTIYF. CDR3 nucleotides: TGTGCCAGCAGGCCTGGGGGCGAAATTGGAAACACCATATATTTT.

This chain joins TRBV11-2 and TRBJ1-1, with D perhaps TRBD1 (6 bases). Germline assignment: CDR1 SGHAT and CDR2 FQNNGV. The CDR3 consists of 19 residues. Trimming cost V 0 bases and J 0 bases, with 20 bases left between them. The CDR3 DNA reads TGTGCCAGCAGCTTAGAAGGGGGGGGGCGGTGGTCCATGAACACTGAAGCTTTCTTT. Translation: CASSLEGGGRWSMNTEAFF.

V gene TRBV11-2 combines with J gene TRBJ2-1; D unclear. This CDR3 contains 12 residues. V was cut by 7 bases and J by 6 bases, with 10 bases left in between. The germline CDR1 and CDR2 sequences are SGHAT and FQNNGV. This CDR3 reads CASTQAFNEQFF. The CDR3 coding sequence is TGTGCCAGCACCCAAGCCTTCAATGAGCAGTTCTTC.

The genes are TRBV29-1 and TRBJ1-5; TRBD1 might be the D (6 bases). Germline lookup yields CDR1 SQVTM and CDR2 ANQGSEA. The CDR3 is made up of 14 amino acids. V lost 7 bases and J 0 bases, leaving 13 bases between the germline ends. CDR3 region: CSAQTGNSNQPQHF. CDR3 nucleotides: TGCAGCGCTCAAACAGGGAATAGCAATCAGCCCCAGCATTTT.

V usage is TRBV19 and J usage is TRBJ2-3, with 7 bases identical to TRBD2. CDR1 and CDR2 from the germline V gene are LNHDA and SQIVND (reference sequence). There are 15 residues in the CDR3. V shed 6 bases, J shed 1 base, and the junction held 7 bases outside the gene matches. CDR3 DNA: TGTGCCAGTAGCGCGGGAGCGTATGGCACAGATACGCAGTATTTT. As protein: CASSAGAYGTDTQYF.

The CDR3 bases are TGTGCCAGTAGTATTGGCGGGGAAGCTTTCTTT. Residues: CASSIGGEAFF. The chain links TRBV19 to TRBJ1-1; D is uncertain. The CDR3 is 11 amino acids. The V end lost 3 bases, the J end lost 8 bases, and 7 bases lay between the germline ends. Germline V gene data show CDR1 as LNHDA and CDR2 as SQIVND (reference sequence).

This chain uses TRBV19 with TRBJ2-5; D may be TRBD1 (7 bases). The CDR3 consists of 15 residues. The germline V and J ends were trimmed by 6 bases and 4 bases, with 18 bases remaining between them. Germline V gives CDR1 LNHDA, CDR2 SQIVND (reference sequence). CDR3 loop: CASSSGGPGGETQYF. DNA of the CDR3: TGTGCCAGTAGCTCCGGAGGGCCAGGGGGAGAGACCCAGTACTTC.

The chain is built from TRBV29-1 and TRBJ2-7, with no clear D. CDR3 length equals 13 residues. The V gene lost 2 bases and the J gene lost 4 bases, with 12 bases spanning the gap. CDR1 is SQVTM, CDR2 ANQGSEA, per germline. The CDR3 nucleotides are TGCAGCGTTGAACTTCAGGAAAGATACGAGCAGTACTTC. Translating it yields CSVELQERYEQYF.

A remark on this clone: One junction end does not reproduce the germline sequence, and a read error may be involved. This chain links TRBV29-1 with TRBJ1-2; TRBD1 might be the D (5 bases). Germline values: CDR1 SQVTM, CDR2 ANQGSEA. This CDR3 region has 8 residues. The CDR3 loop is CSVEGQGF. The CDR3 DNA reads TGCAGCGTTGAGGGCCAGGGCTTC.

The rearrangement joins TRBV18 to TRBJ1-1, with 11 bases matching TRBD1. The ends lost 2 bases at V and 10 bases at J; junction bases unmatched: 21. The CDR3 runs 19 residues. Germline-derived CDR1 and CDR2 are KGHSH and LQKENI. The CDR3 DNA is TGTGCCAGCTCACCAAGCTTACCGGGACAGGGGGGATTAAGGCCGAGAGCTTTCTTT. As protein: CASSPSLPGQGGLRPRAFF.

This chain connects TRBV29-1 to TRBJ2-7, with D perhaps matching TRBD1 (6 bases). CDR3 length: 14 residues. In germline, CDR1 is SQVTM, CDR2 ANQGSEA. V was pared by 5 bases and J by 6 bases, with 20 bases between. The CDR3 bases are TGCAGCGTTTCCACAGGGTTTCAATTGGGCGAGCAGTACTTC. It codes for CSVSTGFQLGEQYF.

As DNA, the CDR3 is TGTGCCAGTAGTATAAAGAGTCGACACAGCTCCTACAATGAGCAGTTCTTC. Translation: CASSIKSRHSSYNEQFF. The chain couples TRBV19 to TRBJ2-1; D is undetermined. V was pared by 2 bases and J by 0 bases, with 14 bases between. The CDR3 length is 17 residues. The germline V gene encodes CDR1 LNHDA and CDR2 SQIVND (reference sequence).

This rearrangement joins TRBV28 to TRBJ2-7, with TRBD2 identical over 7 bases. The CDR3 has 14 residues. Germline CDR1 MDHEN, CDR2 SYDVKM. The V gene end was trimmed by 5 bases and the J gene end by 11 bases; junction bases not matched to a gene: 15. CDR3 in DNA: TGTGCCAGCAGTGAGAGGGACTACCCGAAGGGAAAGTACTTC. Encoded protein: CASSERDYPKGKYF.

Here the CDR3 reads CSGTGGKSYEQYF. The CDR3 nucleotides are TGCAGCGGCACGGGGGGGAAATCCTACGAGCAGTACTTC. The rearrangement uses TRBV29-1 and TRBJ2-7; 8 nucleotides align to TRBD2. V gave up 7 bases and J gave up 1 base; unmatched junction bases: 6. The CDR3 runs 13 residues. Per the germline V gene, CDR1 is SQVTM and CDR2 is ANQGSEA.

The V and J genes are TRBV18 and TRBJ2-5, with unresolved D. The CDR3 covers 14 residues. The germline V gene encodes CDR1 KGHSH and CDR2 LQKENI. Trimming removed 2 bases at V and 5 bases at J, with 12 bases between. CDR3 loop: CASSPRRDSETQYF. The CDR3 region has the DNA TGTGCCAGCTCACCAAGGAGAGATAGCGAGACCCAGTACTTC.

The J gene is TRBJ2-2, the V gene TRBV6-6, with TRBD1 as a possible D gene (5 bases). Germline V gives CDR1 MNHNY, CDR2 SVGAGI (reference sequence). There are 12 residues in the CDR3. Trimming took 6 bases from V and 3 from J, leaving 5 bases between them. The chain's CDR3 is CASRQDTGELFF. For the CDR3, the DNA is TGTGCCAGCAGACAGGACACCGGGGAGCTGTTTTTT.

This clone has just one count. J is TRBJ2-7 and V is TRBV10-2; D perhaps matches TRBD1 (8 bases). With 4 bases removed from V and 0 bases from J, the gap between germline ends came to 22 bases. CDR1 and CDR2 from the germline V gene are WSHSY and SAAADI. This CDR3 region has 18 residues. CDR3 DNA sequence: TGCGCCAGCAGTGGGGAGGGGAACCGGGACAGGAACTCCTACGAGCAGTACTTC. Amino acids: CASSGEGNRDRNSYEQYF.

The gene calls are TRBV2 and TRBJ1-2; 9 positions match TRBD1. Trimming cost V 1 base and J 4 bases; bases outside gene matches: 4. CDR3 length: 15 residues. Germline lookup yields CDR1 SNHLY and CDR2 FYNNEI. CDR3 DNA sequence: TGTGCCAGCAGTGAAGGGACAGGGGCGGGCTATGGCTACACCTTC. It translates to CASSEGTGAGYGYTF.